This T cell receptor (beta chain) was captured in a study of human T cells and chemical hapten exposure. TCRdb reprocessed the RACE reads via MiXCR and lists one record per CDR3 protein. The sample gives fewer than 85,000 distinct CDR3 sequences, roughly 10% of which show up once; roughly 2.5% is in the top ten. With 3 bases clipped from V and 2 bases from J, the junction kept 16 bases outside the gene matches. Germline V gene data show CDR1 as SGHTA and CDR2 as FQGNSA. The CDR3 loop spans 20 amino acids. Time point of the sample: patch test 2, 6 weeks after DPC sensitization. Treatment given: therapeutic diphenylcyclopropenone sensitization with weekly scalp DPC.

The chain couples TRBV7-2 to TRBJ1-5; 10 positions agree with TRBD1. The sequencing here drew on whole blood, taken in connection with sensitization to the hapten diphenylcyclopropenone (DPC). The receptor was derived from a woman younger than 45 with alopecia areata. Some clones in this sample may be carry-over from other donors' samples. In DNA form, the CDR3 reads TGTGCCAGCAGCTTGCTCCGGGACAGGGGTCGGATAGCTGGCAATCAGCCCCAGCATTTT. It is translated as CASSLLRDRGRIAGNQPQHF.